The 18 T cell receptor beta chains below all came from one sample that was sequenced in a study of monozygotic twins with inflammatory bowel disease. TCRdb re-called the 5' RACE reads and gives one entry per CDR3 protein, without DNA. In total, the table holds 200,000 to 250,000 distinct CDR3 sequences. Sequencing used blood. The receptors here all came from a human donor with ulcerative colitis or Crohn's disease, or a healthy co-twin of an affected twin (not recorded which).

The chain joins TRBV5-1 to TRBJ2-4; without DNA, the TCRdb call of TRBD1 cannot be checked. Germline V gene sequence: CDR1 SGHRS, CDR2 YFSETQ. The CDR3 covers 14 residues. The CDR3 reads CASSTGQGRNIQYF.

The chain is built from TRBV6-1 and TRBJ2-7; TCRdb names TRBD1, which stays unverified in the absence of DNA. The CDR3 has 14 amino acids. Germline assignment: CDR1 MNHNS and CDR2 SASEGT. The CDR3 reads CASRIGQAPYEQYF.

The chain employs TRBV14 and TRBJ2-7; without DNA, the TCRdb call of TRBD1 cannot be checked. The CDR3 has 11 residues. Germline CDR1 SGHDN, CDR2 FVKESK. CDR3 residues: CASSSYREQYF. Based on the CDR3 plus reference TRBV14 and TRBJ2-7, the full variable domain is EAGVTQFPSHSVIEKGQTVTLRCDPISGHDNLYWYRRVMGKEIKFLLHFVKESKQDESGMPNNRFLAERTGGTYSTLKVQPAELEDSGVYFCASSSYREQYFGPGTRLTVT.

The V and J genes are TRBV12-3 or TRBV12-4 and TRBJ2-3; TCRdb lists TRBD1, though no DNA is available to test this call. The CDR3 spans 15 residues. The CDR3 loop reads CASSLILRGEDTQYF.

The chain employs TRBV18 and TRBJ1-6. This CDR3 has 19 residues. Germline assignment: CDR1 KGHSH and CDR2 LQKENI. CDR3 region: CASSPVSFRQSSYNSPLHF.

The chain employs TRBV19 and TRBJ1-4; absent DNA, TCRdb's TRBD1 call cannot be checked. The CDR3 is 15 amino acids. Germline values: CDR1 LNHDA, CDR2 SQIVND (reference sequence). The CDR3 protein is CASSTPKGSNEKLFF.

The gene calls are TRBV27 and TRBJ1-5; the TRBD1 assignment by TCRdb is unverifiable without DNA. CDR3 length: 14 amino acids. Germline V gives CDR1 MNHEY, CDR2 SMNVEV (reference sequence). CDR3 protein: CASRDLTGSQPQHF.

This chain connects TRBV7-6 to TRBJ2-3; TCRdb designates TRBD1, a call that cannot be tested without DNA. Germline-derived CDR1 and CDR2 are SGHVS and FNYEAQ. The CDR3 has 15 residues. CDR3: CASTTGRGTADTQYF. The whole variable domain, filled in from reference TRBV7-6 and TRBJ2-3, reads GAGVSQSPRYKVTKRGQDVALRCDPISGHVSLYWYRQALGQGPEFLTYFNYEAQQDKSGLPNDRFSAERPEGSISTLTIQRTEQRDSAMYRCASTTGRGTADTQYFGPGTRLTVL.

The CDR3 spells CASSFWGTNEKLFF. The V and J genes are TRBV12-3 or TRBV12-4 and TRBJ1-4. The CDR3 length is 14 residues.

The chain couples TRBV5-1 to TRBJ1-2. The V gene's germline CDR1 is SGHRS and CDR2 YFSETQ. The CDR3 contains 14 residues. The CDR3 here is CASSPDQANYGYTF.

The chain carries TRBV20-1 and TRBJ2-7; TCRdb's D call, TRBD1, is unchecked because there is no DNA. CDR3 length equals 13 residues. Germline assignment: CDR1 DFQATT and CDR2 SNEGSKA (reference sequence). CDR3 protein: CSANGQGVRWQYF.

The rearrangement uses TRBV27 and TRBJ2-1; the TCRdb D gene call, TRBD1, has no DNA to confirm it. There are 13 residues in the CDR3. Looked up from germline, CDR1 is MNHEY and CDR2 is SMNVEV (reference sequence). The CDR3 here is CASSSTWGNEQFF.

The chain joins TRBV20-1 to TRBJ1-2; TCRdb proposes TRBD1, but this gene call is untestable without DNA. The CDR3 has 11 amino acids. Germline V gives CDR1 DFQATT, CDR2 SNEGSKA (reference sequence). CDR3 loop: CSASGGDGYTF.

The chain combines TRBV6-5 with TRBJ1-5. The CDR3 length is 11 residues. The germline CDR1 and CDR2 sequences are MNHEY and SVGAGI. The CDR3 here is CASGGNQPQHF.

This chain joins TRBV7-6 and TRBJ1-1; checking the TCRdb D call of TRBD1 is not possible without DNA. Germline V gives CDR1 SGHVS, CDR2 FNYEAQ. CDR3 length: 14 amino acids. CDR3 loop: CASSLWADGTEAFF.

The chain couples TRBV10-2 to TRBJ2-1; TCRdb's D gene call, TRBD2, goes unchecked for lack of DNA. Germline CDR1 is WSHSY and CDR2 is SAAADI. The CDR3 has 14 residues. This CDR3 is CATSTSGGYNEQFF.

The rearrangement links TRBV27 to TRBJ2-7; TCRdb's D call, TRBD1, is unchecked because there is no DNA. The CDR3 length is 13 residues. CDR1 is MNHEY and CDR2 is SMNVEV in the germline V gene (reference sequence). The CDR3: CASSFAGGYEQYF.

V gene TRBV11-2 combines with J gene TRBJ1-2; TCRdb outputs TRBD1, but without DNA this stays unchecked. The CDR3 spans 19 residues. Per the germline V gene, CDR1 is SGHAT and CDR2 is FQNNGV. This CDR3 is CASSFTGLQGRGSGYGYTF.